One sample yielded the 7 T cell receptor beta chains listed below, sequenced in a study of cytomegalovirus exposure and HLA in healthy donors. 13 Jbeta primers and 60 Vbeta primers were used for the PCR. Measured with immunoSEQ multiplex PCR; TCRdb has only the in-frame clones, and not every one. This table holds a few hundred thousand clones, about nine tenths found once. Sequencing was performed on PBMCs. Receptor source: a girl aged 2 to 10 in good health and CMV-seronegative.

This clone has just one count. This chain links TRBV6-4 with TRBJ1-1, with D unclear. The CDR3 extends over 13 amino acids. Germline V CDR1 and CDR2: MRHNA, SNTAGT. Deletions cut 2 bases from V and 0 bases from J, with 4 bases between. The CDR3 here is CASSDQVNTEAFF. The CDR3 DNA sequence: TGTGCCAGCAGTGACCAGGTGAACACTGAAGCTTTCTTT.

V usage is TRBV12-5 and J usage is TRBJ1-6; 7 bases align to TRBD1. V lost 2 bases to trimming and J lost 8 bases; unmatched junction nucleotides: 6. This CDR3 is 15 amino acids long. Germline loops: CDR1 LGHNT, CDR2 FRNRAP. The CDR3 DNA reads as TGTGCTAGTGGTTTGCTAACAGGGGATCATTCACCCCTCCACTTT. As protein: CASGLLTGDHSPLHF.

The gene calls are TRBV7-9 and TRBJ2-1, with 8 bases matching TRBD2. The CDR3 extends over 14 amino acids. V shed 6 bases and J 4 bases; nucleotides not matched to a gene: 5. Per the germline V gene, CDR1 is SEHNR and CDR2 is FQNEAQ (reference sequence). This chain's CDR3 is CASRREAFYNEQFF. In DNA form, the CDR3 reads TGTGCCAGCAGGCGGGAGGCTTTTTACAATGAGCAGTTCTTC.

V and J are TRBV5-4 and TRBJ2-2; tentatively, D is TRBD2 (5 bases). Germline loops: CDR1 SGHNT, CDR2 YYREEE (reference sequence). The length of the CDR3 is 14 residues. V lost 3 bases, J lost 2 bases, and 8 bases lay in between. The CDR3, as DNA: TGTGCCAGCAGCTCGGGGAGTAACACCGGGGAGCTGTTTTTT. Its protein product is CASSSGSNTGELFF.

This clone was counted a few times. V is TRBV11-3 and J is TRBJ2-7; maybe TRBD2 (5 bases). The ends were cut back, 2 bases at V and 1 base at J, with 9 bases in the middle. Germline-derived CDR1 and CDR2 are SGHNT and YENEEA. The CDR3 runs to 14 residues. CDR3 region: CASSLNWESYEQYF. DNA for the CDR3: TGTGCCAGCAGCTTAAACTGGGAGTCCTACGAGCAGTACTTC.

This clone was recorded only once. The chain links TRBV30 to TRBJ1-1; D is ambiguous. This CDR3 comprises 11 residues. Deletions cut 2 bases from V and 2 bases from J, with 3 bases between. Germline V gives CDR1 GTSNPN, CDR2 SVGIG (reference sequence). The CDR3 coding sequence is TGTGCCTGGAGTTTAAACACTGAAGCTTTCTTT. Translated: CAWSLNTEAFF.

The chain has TRBV7-2 and TRBJ1-1; possible D gene TRBD1, 6 bases. Germline V gene data show CDR1 as SGHTA and CDR2 as FQGNSA. This CDR3 has 14 residues. V dropped 2 bases and J dropped 0 bases, with 7 bases sitting between them. CDR3 loop: CASSLNRVNTEAFF. The CDR3, as DNA: TGTGCCAGCAGCTTAAACAGGGTGAACACTGAAGCTTTCTTT.